The present entry profiles one TCR beta chain with its context. The CDR3 is 13 amino acids. The V end lost 6 bases, the J end lost 5 bases, and 13 bases lay between the germline ends. CDR1 and CDR2 (germline): MNHEY, SVGAGI. The sample originates from a study of cytomegalovirus exposure and HLA in healthy donors. The PCR made use of 60 Vbeta and 13 Jbeta primers. Here immunoSEQ multiplex PCR was the method, and the copy in TCRdb shows in-frame clones only, minus some. The profile shows roughly 110,000 clones, approximately 80% of them singletons. The sample comprised PBMCs. The chain links TRBV6-5 to TRBJ1-2; D possibly corresponds to TRBD1 (6 bases). This sequence originates from a middle-aged woman in good health and CMV-seropositive. As DNA, the CDR3 is TGTGCCAGCAGACAACGGACAGTTTATGGCTACACCTTC. Translated: CASRQRTVYGYTF.